The clone carrying this T cell receptor (beta chain) was found many times. From RNA, the CDR3 regions of TCR beta chains were amplified and sequenced. The first-round RT-PCR employed HTBI primers together with the Qiagen OneStep RT-PCR kit. A multiplex PCR was then performed as the second round. Via MiXCR, TCRdb re-called the multiplex PCR reads, giving one row per CDR3 protein. In the table there are 300,000 to 350,000 distinct CDR3 sequences, under 20% of which are singletons. These data come from a study of Graves' ophthalmopathy and Graves' hyperthyroidism. Study overall: Specimen type is peripheral blood, obtained at initial diagnosis before any treatment.

Germline CDR1 MNHEY, CDR2 SVGAGI. The CDR3 loop spans 13 amino acids. Trimming shortened V by 0 bases and J by 8 bases, and 10 bases separated the two germline ends. This chain uses TRBV6-5 with TRBJ1-1; D gene uncertain. What was sequenced was peripheral blood. The clonotype comes from an adult man with Graves' ophthalmopathy. This CDR3 reads CASSYSAALEAFF. The CDR3 DNA reads as TGTGCCAGCAGTTACTCTGCGGCCCTCGAAGCTTTCTTT.